The clone carrying this T cell receptor (beta chain) has a handful of counts. Profiling relied on immunoSEQ multiplex PCR, and the TCRdb table lists in-frame clones only, not all of them. Of roughly 30,000 clones listed, 85% to 90% are singletons. The data were taken from a study of PD-L1 blockade in urothelial cancer. The CDR3 has 13 amino acids. The germline V gene encodes CDR1 SGHDT and CDR2 YYEEEE. Between the trimmed V and J ends, which lost 4 bases and 3 bases, there was a span of 10 bases. The specimen comprised PBMCs, sampled around atezolizumab (anti-PD-L1) treatment. The genes are TRBV5-6 and TRBJ1-1; a possible D gene is TRBD1 (5 bases). The clonotype comes from a man between 50 and 59 years old with urothelial cancer. The CDR3, as DNA: TGTGCCAGCAGCGGCAGGGTTGACACTGAAGCTTTCTTT. This encodes CASSGRVDTEAFF.